These 25 T cell receptor beta chains share one sample of origin, sequenced in a study of blood T cell repertoires in COVID-19. Produced via immunoSEQ multiplex PCR; TCRdb's table is partial and in-frame only. The sample shows 250,000 to 300,000 clones, roughly 87% of them seen only once. The sequencing input was peripheral blood. Source of these receptors: a woman aged 45-65 years who had recovered from COVID-19.

The J gene is TRBJ1-2, the V gene TRBV24-1; possible D gene TRBD1, 5 bases. Looked up from germline, CDR1 is KGHDR and CDR2 is SFDVKD. CDR3 size: 13 residues. V gave up 4 bases and J gave up 7 bases, with 12 bases separating them. The CDR3 spells CATSDPGSGGYTF. In DNA form, the CDR3 reads TGTGCCACCAGTGACCCAGGGTCGGGTGGCTACACCTTC.

The V call is TRBV29-1, the J call TRBJ2-7; 7 positions match TRBD1. This CDR3 comprises 14 residues. CDR1 is SQVTM, CDR2 ANQGSEA, per germline. V lost 4 bases and J lost 1; bases outside the gene matches: 7. The CDR3 nucleotides are TGCAGCGTTGGAACCCCGGGACAGTCCTACGAGCAGTACTTC. This codes for CSVGTPGQSYEQYF.

V gene TRBV27 combines with J gene TRBJ1-6; 8 bases agree with TRBD1. The CDR3 covers 16 residues. V lost 4 bases to trimming and J lost 2 bases; unmatched junction nucleotides: 4. Germline V CDR1 and CDR2: MNHEY, SMNVEV (reference sequence). In nucleotides, the CDR3 is TGTGCCAGCAGTTCAGGACAGGGTCCCTATAATTCACCCCTCCACTTT. Amino acids: CASSSGQGPYNSPLHF.

The chain is built from TRBV28 and TRBJ1-5, with D unresolved. Trimming removed 7 bases at V and 5 bases at J, with 21 bases between. The germline V gene encodes CDR1 MDHEN and CDR2 SYDVKM. The CDR3 totals 16 residues. The CDR3 loop is CASTSGGPLIYQPQHF. CDR3 in DNA: TGTGCCAGCACCTCCGGAGGGCCCCTAATTTATCAGCCCCAGCATTTT.

Only one count was recorded for this clone. V usage is TRBV3-1 (or the pseudogene TRBV3-2) and J usage is TRBJ1-4; tentatively, D is TRBD1 (6 bases). This CDR3 contains 13 residues. V lost 4 bases to trimming and J lost 8 bases, with 11 bases between them. Germline V CDR1 and CDR2: LGHDT, YNNKEL (reference sequence). CDR3 nucleotides: TGTGCCAGCAGCCTGGACAGAGCCGAAAAACTGTTTTTT. Amino acid sequence: CASSLDRAEKLFF.

The chain's CDR3 is CASSPRGGATNEKLFF. The CDR3, as DNA: TGTGCCAGCAGTCCCCGTGGAGGTGCAACTAATGAAAAACTGTTTTTT. The chain has TRBV5-4 and TRBJ1-4, with D hard to call. Trimming removed 5 bases at V and 0 bases at J, with 14 bases between. The CDR3 is 16 amino acids. Germline CDR1 and CDR2: SGHNT and YYREEE (reference sequence).

Remarks on this clone: A much larger clone differs from this one at a single base, so this may be a read error. The V and J genes are TRBV7-9 and TRBJ1-2, with 7 bases aligning to TRBD1. V lost 3 bases and J lost 2; bases outside the gene matches: 0. Germline CDR1 is SEHNR and CDR2 is FQNEAQ (reference sequence). The CDR3 covers 13 residues. The CDR3 region is CASSLGQNYGYTF. Here the CDR3 DNA reads TGTGCCAGCAGCTTGGGACAGAACTATGGCTACACCTTC.

The CDR3 DNA reads TGTGCCAGCAGCCAAGACGGCGGCAGGGGAGTGGGCACAGATACGCAGTATTTT. It is translated as CASSQDGGRGVGTDTQYF. V is TRBV3-1 (or the pseudogene TRBV3-2) and J is TRBJ2-3; D possibly corresponds to TRBD1 (6 bases). Germline loops: CDR1 LGHDT, CDR2 YNNKEL (reference sequence). Trimming shortened V by 0 bases and J by 1 base, and 17 bases separated the two germline ends. The length of the CDR3 is 18 residues.

The chain couples TRBV19 to TRBJ2-1; 7 bases match TRBD2. Germline values: CDR1 LNHDA, CDR2 SQIVND (reference sequence). Trimming at V came to 4 bases and at J to 2 bases, leaving 11 bases not matched to a gene. The CDR3 has 17 amino acids. This CDR3 is CASSTQASAGPYNEQFF. CDR3 DNA sequence: TGTGCCAGTAGTACCCAGGCATCAGCGGGGCCCTACAATGAGCAGTTCTTC.

This clone was observed many times. V usage is TRBV2 and J usage is TRBJ2-1, with 11 bases that match TRBD2. The CDR3 runs to 15 residues. Trimming at V came to 8 bases and at J to 7 bases, leaving 10 bases not matched to a gene. Germline V gene lookup returns CDR1 SNHLY and CDR2 FYNNEI. CDR3 sequence (DNA): TGTGCCAGCTGTCTACTAGCGGGGGTCGGGAATGAGCAGTTCTTC. Translation gives CASCLLAGVGNEQFF.

This CDR3 reads CASSDAGLAGIETQYF. The CDR3 DNA reads as TGTGCCAGCAGTGATGCCGGACTAGCGGGAATAGAGACCCAGTACTTC. J is TRBJ2-5 and V is TRBV3-1 (or the pseudogene TRBV3-2); 12 bases map to TRBD2. Germline-derived CDR1 and CDR2 are LGHDT and YNNKEL (reference sequence). This CDR3 is built from 16 residues. The V gene end was trimmed by 6 bases and the J gene end by 4 bases; junction bases not matched to a gene: 9.

The rearrangement uses TRBV7-2 and TRBJ2-1; 12 bases fit TRBD1. J gave up 0 bases and V 4 bases, and 10 bases lay outside the gene matches. This CDR3 has 19 residues. CDR1 and CDR2 from the germline V gene are SGHTA and FQGNSA. The chain's CDR3 is CASSSAGTGGLSSYNEQFF. CDR3 sequence (DNA): TGTGCCAGCAGCTCGGCCGGGACAGGGGGCTTAAGCTCCTACAATGAGCAGTTCTTC.

The chain joins TRBV11-3 to TRBJ2-7, with 7 bases matching TRBD1. The ends lost 5 bases at V and 7 bases at J; junction bases unmatched: 5. CDR1 is SGHNT, CDR2 YENEEA, per germline. This CDR3 spans 12 amino acids. CDR3 nucleotide sequence: TGTGCCAGCAGCCACGGACAGGATGAGCAGTACTTC. Its translation is CASSHGQDEQYF.

This chain's CDR3 is CASSRTGPWAEAFF. The CDR3 DNA is TGTGCCAGCAGCCGGACAGGGCCGTGGGCTGAAGCTTTCTTT. The rearrangement joins TRBV7-2 to TRBJ1-1, with 8 nucleotides matching TRBD1. V was clipped by 5 bases and J by 6 bases; unmatched bases: 8. The germline CDR1 and CDR2 sequences are SGHTA and FQGNSA. The CDR3 consists of 14 residues.

The genes are TRBV6-2 or TRBV6-3 and TRBJ1-6; the D gene is possibly TRBD1 (5 bases). The length of the CDR3 is 13 residues. Trimming pared 5 bases from V and 10 bases from J, leaving 12 bases between. Germline V gene sequence: CDR1 MNHEY, CDR2 SVGEGT. Here the CDR3 DNA reads TGTGCCAGCAGTCGGGGGGAAGGATCACCCCTCCACTTT. Residues: CASSRGEGSPLHF.

V gene TRBV7-2 combines with J gene TRBJ2-7, with no clear D. Trimming stripped 5 bases from V and 1 base from J, with 21 bases between. CDR1 and CDR2 (germline): SGHTA, FQGNSA. The CDR3 is made up of 17 amino acids. In DNA, the CDR3 is TGTGCCAGCAGCCTGCCCCGGTCGGGTTTCGCGTCCTACGAGCAGTACTTC. Its translation: CASSLPRSGFASYEQYF.

The J gene is TRBJ1-1, the V gene TRBV19; a possible D gene is TRBD1 (5 bases). The CDR3 sequence is 14 residues long. The germline CDR1 and CDR2 sequences are LNHDA and SQIVND (reference sequence). Deletions cut 7 bases from V and 2 bases from J, with 14 bases between. The CDR3 here is CASTPQGINTEAFF. The CDR3 DNA is TGTGCCAGTACCCCGCAGGGAATCAACACTGAAGCTTTCTTT.

About this clone: The sample has other DNA sequences that encode this CDR3 too. The rearrangement joins TRBV30 to TRBJ2-2, with a weak D call TRBD1 (5 bases). This CDR3 is 13 amino acids long. From germline, CDR1 is GTSNPN and CDR2 SVGIG (reference sequence). Trimming stripped 0 bases from V and 5 bases from J, with 7 bases between. The CDR3 DNA is TGTGCCTGGAGTGTACCAGGGACCGGGGAGCTGTTTTTT. Translated, it gives CAWSVPGTGELFF.

This clone was counted between two and nine times. This rearrangement joins TRBV24-1 to TRBJ2-1, with a possible D match to TRBD2 (5 bases). V lost 3 bases and J 4 bases, leaving 12 bases between the germline ends. CDR3 size: 15 residues. Germline V gene lookup returns CDR1 KGHDR and CDR2 SFDVKD. CDR3 loop: CATSDPSRLYNEQFF. The CDR3, as DNA: TGTGCCACCAGTGATCCTAGCCGGCTATACAATGAGCAGTTCTTC.

The chain is built from TRBV2 and TRBJ2-4; TRBD2 aligns across 12 bases. Germline V CDR1 and CDR2: SNHLY, FYNNEI. The CDR3 totals 18 residues. The V gene end was trimmed by 5 bases and the J gene end by 2 bases; junction bases not matched to a gene: 10. The CDR3: CASSPTSGGFPPKNIQYF. Here the CDR3 DNA reads TGTGCCAGCAGTCCGACTAGCGGGGGCTTCCCGCCCAAAAACATTCAGTACTTC.

The chain couples TRBV2 to TRBJ1-1, with TRBD1 as a possible D gene (6 bases). This CDR3 is 13 amino acids long. Between the trimmed V and J ends, which lost 0 bases and 11 bases, there was a span of 13 bases. The germline CDR1 and CDR2 sequences are SNHLY and FYNNEI. CDR3 DNA sequence: TGTGCCAGCAGTGAAGCGATCCAGGGGAAGGCTTTCTTT. Translated: CASSEAIQGKAFF.

The chain combines TRBV7-8 with TRBJ2-1; perhaps TRBD1 as D (5 bases). Trimming removed 5 bases from V and 1 base from J, with 18 bases in between. Germline V CDR1 and CDR2: SGHVS, FQNEAQ. The length of the CDR3 is 17 residues. CDR3 DNA: TGTGCCAGCAGCCTATTCACGCAGGGATCATCCTACAATGAGCAGTTCTTC. Its protein is CASSLFTQGSSYNEQFF.

The CDR3 region has the DNA TGTGCCAGCAGCCCTGGCAGGGATGGCTACACCTTC. As protein: CASSPGRDGYTF. The chain couples TRBV7-6 to TRBJ1-2, with D perhaps matching TRBD1 (5 bases). The germline V gene encodes CDR1 SGHVS and CDR2 FNYEAQ. This CDR3 has 12 amino acids. Trimming stripped 5 bases from V and 6 bases from J, with 10 bases between. Supplemented by reference TRBV7-6 and TRBJ1-2, the full variable domain reads GAGVSQSPRYKVTKRGQDVALRCDPISGHVSLYWYRQALGQGPEFLTYFNYEAQQDKSGLPNDRFSAERPEGSISTLTIQRTEQRDSAMYRCASSPGRDGYTFGSGTRLTVV.

This chain links TRBV5-4 with TRBJ1-2, with TRBD1 identical over 8 bases. The germline CDR1 and CDR2 sequences are SGHNT and YYREEE (reference sequence). Trimming at V came to 2 bases and at J to 8 bases, leaving 5 bases not matched to a gene. The CDR3 totals 13 residues. For the CDR3, the DNA is TGTGCCAGCAGCTTACAACAGGGGGGCGGCTACACCTTC. Its protein product is CASSLQQGGGYTF.

This clone was recorded once. The chain uses TRBV24-1 and TRBJ2-1; tentatively, D is TRBD1 (6 bases). V was pared by 4 bases and J by 6 bases, with 18 bases between. The CDR3 is 16 residues long. The germline V gene encodes CDR1 KGHDR and CDR2 SFDVKD. The CDR3 here is CATSDTTQTGSNEQFF. The CDR3 DNA reads TGTGCCACCAGTGACACAACACAAACAGGGTCCAATGAGCAGTTCTTC.